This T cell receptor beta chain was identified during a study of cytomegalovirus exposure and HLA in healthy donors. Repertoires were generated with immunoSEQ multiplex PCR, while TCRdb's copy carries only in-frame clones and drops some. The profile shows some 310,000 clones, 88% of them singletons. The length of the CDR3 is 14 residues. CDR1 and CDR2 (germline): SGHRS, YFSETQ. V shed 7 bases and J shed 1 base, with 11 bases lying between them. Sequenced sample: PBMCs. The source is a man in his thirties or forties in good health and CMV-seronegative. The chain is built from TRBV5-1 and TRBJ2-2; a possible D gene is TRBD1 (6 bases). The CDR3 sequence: CASRTVMNTGELFF. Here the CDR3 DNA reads TGCGCCAGCCGGACAGTGATGAACACCGGGGAGCTGTTTTTT.